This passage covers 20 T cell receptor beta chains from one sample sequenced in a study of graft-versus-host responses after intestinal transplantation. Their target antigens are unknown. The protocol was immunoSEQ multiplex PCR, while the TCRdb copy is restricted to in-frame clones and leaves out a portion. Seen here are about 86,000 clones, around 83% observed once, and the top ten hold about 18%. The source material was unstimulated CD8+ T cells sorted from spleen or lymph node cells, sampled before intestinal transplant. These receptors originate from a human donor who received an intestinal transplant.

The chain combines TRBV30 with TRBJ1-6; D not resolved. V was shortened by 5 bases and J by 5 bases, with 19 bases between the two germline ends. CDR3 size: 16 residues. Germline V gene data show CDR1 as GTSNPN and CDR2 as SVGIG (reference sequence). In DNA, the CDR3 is TGTGCCTGGCCTAAAACTTCCGGGGAGCATAATTCACCCCTCCACTTT. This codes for CAWPKTSGEHNSPLHF.

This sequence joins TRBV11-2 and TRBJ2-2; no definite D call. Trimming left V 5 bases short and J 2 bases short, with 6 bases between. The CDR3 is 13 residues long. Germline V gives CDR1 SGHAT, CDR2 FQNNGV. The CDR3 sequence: CASSRSNTGELFF. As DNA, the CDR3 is TGTGCCAGCAGCCGATCCAACACCGGGGAGCTGTTTTTT.

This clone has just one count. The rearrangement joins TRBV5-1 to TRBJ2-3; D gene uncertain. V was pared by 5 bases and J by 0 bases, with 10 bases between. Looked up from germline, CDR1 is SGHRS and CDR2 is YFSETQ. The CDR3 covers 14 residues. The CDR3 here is CASRRISSTDTQYF. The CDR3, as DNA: TGCGCCAGCAGGCGTATTTCTAGCACAGATACGCAGTATTTT.

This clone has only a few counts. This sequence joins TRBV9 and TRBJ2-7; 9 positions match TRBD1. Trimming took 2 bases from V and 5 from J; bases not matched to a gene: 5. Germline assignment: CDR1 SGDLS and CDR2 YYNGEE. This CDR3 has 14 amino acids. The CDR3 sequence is CASSVTGGRDEQYF. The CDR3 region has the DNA TGTGCCAGCAGCGTCACAGGGGGCCGGGACGAGCAGTACTTC.

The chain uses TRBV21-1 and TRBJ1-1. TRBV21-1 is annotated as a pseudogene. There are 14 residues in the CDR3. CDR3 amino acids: CASSKDSGGTEAFF. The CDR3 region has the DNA TGTGCCAGCAGCAAAGATTCGGGGGGCACTGAAGCTTTCTTT.

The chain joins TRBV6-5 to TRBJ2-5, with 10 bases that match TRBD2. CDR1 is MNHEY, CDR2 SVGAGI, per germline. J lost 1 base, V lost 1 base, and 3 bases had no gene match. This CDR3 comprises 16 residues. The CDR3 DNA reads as TGTGCCAGCAGTTACTTCCCTAGCGGGGGCCAAGAGACCCAGTACTTC. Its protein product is CASSYFPSGGQETQYF.

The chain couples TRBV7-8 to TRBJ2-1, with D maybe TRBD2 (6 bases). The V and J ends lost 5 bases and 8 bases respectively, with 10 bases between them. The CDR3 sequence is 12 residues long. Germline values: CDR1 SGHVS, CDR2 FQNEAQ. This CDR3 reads CASSVRLDEQFF. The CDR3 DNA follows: TGTGCCAGCAGCGTAAGACTAGATGAGCAGTTCTTC.

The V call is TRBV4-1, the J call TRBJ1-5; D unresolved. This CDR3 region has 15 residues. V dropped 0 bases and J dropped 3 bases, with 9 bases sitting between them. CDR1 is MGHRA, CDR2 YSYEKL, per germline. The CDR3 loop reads CASSQDLQPNQPQHF. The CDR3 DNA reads TGCGCCAGCAGCCAAGATCTCCAGCCCAATCAGCCCCAGCATTTT.

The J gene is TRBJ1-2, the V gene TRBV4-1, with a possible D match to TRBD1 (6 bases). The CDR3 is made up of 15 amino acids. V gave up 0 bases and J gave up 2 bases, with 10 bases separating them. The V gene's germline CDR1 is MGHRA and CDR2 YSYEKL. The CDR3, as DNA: TGCGCCAGCAGCCAAGACAGGGGCTCAAACTATGGCTACACCTTC. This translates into CASSQDRGSNYGYTF.

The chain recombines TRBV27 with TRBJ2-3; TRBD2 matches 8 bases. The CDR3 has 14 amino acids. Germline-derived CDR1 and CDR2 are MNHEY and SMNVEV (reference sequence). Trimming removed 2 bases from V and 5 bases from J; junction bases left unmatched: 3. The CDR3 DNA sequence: TGTGCCAGCAGTTTAAGCGGGGGAGGAGATACGCAGTATTTT. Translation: CASSLSGGGDTQYF.

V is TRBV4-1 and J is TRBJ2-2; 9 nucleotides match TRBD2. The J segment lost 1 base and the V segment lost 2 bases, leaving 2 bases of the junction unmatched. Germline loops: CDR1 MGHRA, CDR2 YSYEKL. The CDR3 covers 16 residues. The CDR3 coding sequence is TGCGCCAGCAGCCAACCACTAGCGGGGAACACCGGGGAGCTGTTTTTT. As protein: CASSQPLAGNTGELFF.

The CDR3 DNA sequence: TGTGCCATCAGTTCCCGGGACTCCCCTTACAATGAGCAGTTCTTC. This translates into CAISSRDSPYNEQFF. This chain joins TRBV10-3 and TRBJ2-1, with D perhaps matching TRBD2 (6 bases). CDR3 length equals 15 residues. Trimming pared 5 bases from V and 4 bases from J, leaving 15 bases between. Germline CDR1 reads ENHRY; CDR2 reads SYGVKD.

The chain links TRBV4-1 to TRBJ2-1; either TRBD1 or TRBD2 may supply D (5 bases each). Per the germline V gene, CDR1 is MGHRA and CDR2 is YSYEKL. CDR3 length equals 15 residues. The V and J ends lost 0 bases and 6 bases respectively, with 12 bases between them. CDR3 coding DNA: TGCGCCAGCAGCCAAGACGAGGGGACGGCCAATGAGCAGTTCTTC. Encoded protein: CASSQDEGTANEQFF.

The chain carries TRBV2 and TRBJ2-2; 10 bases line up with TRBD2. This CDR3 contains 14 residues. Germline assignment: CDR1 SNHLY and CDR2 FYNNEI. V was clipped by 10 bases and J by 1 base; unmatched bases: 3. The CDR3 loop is CATLAGENTGELFF. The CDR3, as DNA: TGTGCCACCCTAGCGGGGGAGAACACCGGGGAGCTGTTTTTT.

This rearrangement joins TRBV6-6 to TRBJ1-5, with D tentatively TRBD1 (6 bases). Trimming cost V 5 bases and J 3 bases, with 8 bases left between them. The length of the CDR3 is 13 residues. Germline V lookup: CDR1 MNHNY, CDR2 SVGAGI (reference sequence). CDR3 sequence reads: CASSLGANQPQHF. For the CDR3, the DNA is TGTGCCAGCAGTCTGGGGGCCAATCAGCCCCAGCATTTT.

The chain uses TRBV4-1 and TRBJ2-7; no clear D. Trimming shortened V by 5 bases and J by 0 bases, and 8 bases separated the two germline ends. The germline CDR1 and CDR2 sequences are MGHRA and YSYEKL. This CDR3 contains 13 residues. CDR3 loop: CASSNGRSYEQYF. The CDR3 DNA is TGCGCCAGCAGCAATGGACGCTCCTACGAGCAGTACTTC.

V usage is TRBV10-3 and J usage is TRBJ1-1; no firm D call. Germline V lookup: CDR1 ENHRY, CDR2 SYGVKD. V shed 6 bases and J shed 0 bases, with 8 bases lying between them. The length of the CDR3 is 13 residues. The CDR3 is CAIRIDMNTEAFF. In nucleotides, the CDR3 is TGTGCCATCAGAATTGACATGAACACTGAAGCTTTCTTT.

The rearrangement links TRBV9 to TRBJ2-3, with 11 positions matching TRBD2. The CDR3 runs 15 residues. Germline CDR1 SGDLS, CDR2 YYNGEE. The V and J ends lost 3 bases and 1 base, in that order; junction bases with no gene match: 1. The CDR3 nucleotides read TGTGCCAGCAGCGATAGCGGGGGGGGCACAGATACGCAGTATTTT. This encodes CASSDSGGGTDTQYF.

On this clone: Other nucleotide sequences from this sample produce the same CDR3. CDR3 in DNA: TGTGCCAGCAGTTTAGGGCGAGGGGGGGACAGAGCTTACGAGCAGTACTTC. Its protein is CASSLGRGGDRAYEQYF. V and J are TRBV28 and TRBJ2-7, with D possibly called TRBD1 or TRBD2 (7 bases each). The ends were cut back, 2 bases at V and 4 bases at J, with 21 bases in the middle. CDR3 length: 17 amino acids. CDR1 is MDHEN and CDR2 is SYDVKM in the germline V gene.

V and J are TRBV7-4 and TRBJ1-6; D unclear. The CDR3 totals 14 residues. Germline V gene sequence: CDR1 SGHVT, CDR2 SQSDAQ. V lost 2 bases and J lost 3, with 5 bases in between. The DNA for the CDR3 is TGTGCCAGCAGCTTACACTTCTATAATTCACCCCTCCACTTT. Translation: CASSLHFYNSPLHF.